This T cell receptor beta chain was recorded in a study of T cells in localized non-small cell lung cancer. Findings and limits, study-wide: Within adjacent lung there appeared a median around 57 of the top 100 tumor clones. Elevated blood T cell density was associated with longer overall survival. Of the tissues analyzed, uninvolved adjacent lung showed maximal T cell clonality, greater than tumor. Because sequencing included only one region (of the tumor), heterogeneity remains possible.

On this clone itself: Its cognate antigen is unknown.

Sequenced by immunoSEQ multiplex PCR; TCRdb stores in-frame clones only, minus some. This sample yields nearly 25,000 clones, of which approximately 83% are seen a single time; 5.8% belongs to the top ten. Deletions cut 2 bases from V and 2 bases from J, with 6 bases between. Looked up from germline, CDR1 is MDHEN and CDR2 is SYDVKM. The CDR3 extends over 13 amino acids. The TCR sequence derives from a male donor at least 60 years old with stage II squamous cell lung carcinoma. V usage is TRBV28 and J usage is TRBJ2-5; D ambiguous. Sequences were derived from peripheral blood, sampled before any cancer treatment. CDR3 coding DNA: TGTGCCAGCAGTTTAGGAGAGCAAGAGACCCAGTACTTC. Translating gives CASSLGEQETQYF.